This T cell receptor (beta chain) derives from a study of cytomegalovirus exposure and HLA in healthy donors. At the level of the study: An analysis done earlier identified almost 120 million unique TCR beta sequences from about 180 million T cells. Regarding the study as a whole: Under in vitro conditions, a few CMV-associated chains were confirmed as specific for CMV antigens. Later on, an analysis tied under 20,000 TCR beta sequences to HLA alleles at 0.05 false discovery rate. Altogether, about 160 TCR beta chains were recorded as cytomegalovirus-associated.

On this clone itself: As yet, its antigen is unknown.

Germline values: CDR1 MNHEY, CDR2 SVGAGI. Unmatched junction bases numbered 7, after V lost 2 bases and J lost 4 bases. This CDR3 is 16 amino acids long. PCR primers comprised 60 Vbeta and 13 Jbeta primers. The table came from immunoSEQ multiplex PCR; TCRdb's copy has only in-frame clones and leaves some out. This table has about 210,000 clones, about 80% appearing once. This chain connects TRBV6-5 to TRBJ1-1; 10 bases are shared with TRBD1. The sample comprised PBMCs. The sequence came from a man aged 35 to 55 in good health and CMV-seropositive. CDR3 loop: CASSYGPGQGITEAFF. The CDR3 nucleotides read TGTGCCAGCAGTTACGGCCCGGGACAGGGGATCACTGAAGCTTTCTTT.